The clone carrying this TCR beta chain was detected many times. Antigen: not known. Using its own MiXCR run on the RT-PCR reads, TCRdb lists one record per CDR3 protein. The sample consists of hundreds of thousands of distinct CDR3 sequences, 14% of them appearing once. This sample stems from a study of response to subunit inactivated influenza vaccine. Study-wide points: Few additional T cells are recruited per seasonal influenza vaccination, authors suggested.

Germline V CDR1 and CDR2: MNHNS, SASEGT. The CDR3 runs 19 residues. Trimming removed 2 bases from V and 4 bases from J; junction bases left unmatched: 12. The material was PBMCs from blood, obtained roughly 2 weeks before vaccination. The V call is TRBV6-1, the J call TRBJ2-5, with 14 bases identical to TRBD2. This sequence originates from a man aged 45-65 years who received an inactivated influenza vaccine. The chain's CDR3 is CASSEFGLAGGLSTETQYF. The CDR3 nucleotides read TGTGCCAGCAGTGAATTCGGACTAGCGGGAGGACTCTCGACAGAGACCCAGTACTTC.